Presented here are 32 T cell receptor beta chains from one specimen sequenced in a study of human T cells and chemical hapten exposure. Described time point: healthy volunteer bleed at 6 weeks. From whole blood left unfractionated, total RNA was extracted. Using its own MiXCR run on the RACE reads, TCRdb lists one record per CDR3 protein. In the table there are 60,000 to 80,000 distinct CDR3 sequences, 5.5% to 7.5% of which are singletons. Sequencing was performed on whole blood. Source of these receptors: a female donor in good health. Some clones in this sample may be carry-over from other donors' samples.

This clonotype was found many times. The chain joins TRBV12-3 or TRBV12-4 to TRBJ1-4, with D unresolved. The V end lost 0 bases, the J end lost 8 bases, and 16 bases lay between the germline ends. This CDR3 is built from 16 residues. The CDR3: CASSLAGASSAEKLFF. CDR3 DNA sequence: TGTGCCAGCAGTTTAGCTGGTGCCAGTTCGGCCGAAAAACTGTTTTTT.

There are a few counts of this clonotype. The chain recombines TRBV30 with TRBJ1-1, with 9 bases identical to TRBD1. Looked up from germline, CDR1 is GTSNPN and CDR2 is SVGIG (reference sequence). Trimming took 2 bases from V and 4 from J; bases not matched to a gene: 8. The CDR3 has 15 residues. CDR3 protein: CAWSLGQGSGTEAFF. The CDR3 coding sequence is TGTGCCTGGAGTTTGGGACAGGGATCGGGCACTGAAGCTTTCTTT.

This clonotype turned up a few times. The CDR3 nucleotides are TGTGCCAGCAGCCGGACCGGCGGGACTAGCGGGAGGAACCCCCCACCCCCACAAGATACGCAGTATTTT. Protein product: CASSRTGGTSGRNPPPPQDTQYF. This chain connects TRBV12-3 or TRBV12-4 to TRBJ2-3; the match to TRBD2 covers 15 bases. V gave up 6 bases and J gave up 5 bases; unmatched junction bases: 27. The CDR3 extends over 23 amino acids.

This clonotype showed up many times. V usage is TRBV6-2 or TRBV6-3 and J usage is TRBJ1-2; D not certain. Germline lookup yields CDR1 MNHEY and CDR2 SVGEGT. V was clipped by 0 bases and J by 7 bases, with 18 bases between them. The length of the CDR3 is 16 residues. The CDR3 protein is CASSYSILGPATGYTF. The CDR3 DNA sequence: TGTGCCAGCAGTTACTCGATTCTTGGACCAGCAACTGGCTACACCTTC.

This clonotype was seen many times. In nucleotides, the CDR3 is TGTGCCAGCAGCTTAGGCCTGGGCGGGCAGTACTTC. Translating gives CASSLGLGGQYF. The chain is built from TRBV7-2 and TRBJ2-7; D is unresolved. The CDR3 runs to 12 residues. With 1 base removed from V and 9 bases from J, the gap between germline ends came to 10 bases. Germline values: CDR1 SGHTA, CDR2 FQGNSA.

This clonotype was detected ten times or more. The J gene is TRBJ2-4, the V gene TRBV27; perhaps TRBD1 as D (5 bases). The CDR3 is 14 residues long. Trimming cost V 5 bases and J 7 bases, with 15 bases left between them. CDR1 MNHEY and CDR2 SMNVEV come from the germline V gene (reference sequence). The CDR3 DNA reads TGTGCCAGCAGTCTAACCCCCAGGGCCAACATTCAGTACTTC. This encodes CASSLTPRANIQYF.

This clonotype was detected only a few times. This sequence joins TRBV5-1 and TRBJ2-7; D unclear. This CDR3 is 15 amino acids long. Between the trimmed V and J ends, which lost 0 bases and 1 base, there was a span of 11 bases. Per the germline V gene, CDR1 is SGHRS and CDR2 is YFSETQ. The CDR3 spells CASSLVLGSSYEQYF. Here the CDR3 DNA reads TGCGCCAGCAGCTTGGTCTTGGGTAGTTCCTACGAGCAGTACTTC.

This clonotype was found many times. The chain uses TRBV12-3 or TRBV12-4 and TRBJ1-5, with D unclear. The ends were cut back, 3 bases at V and 3 bases at J, with 9 bases in the middle. The CDR3 covers 14 residues. CDR3 bases: TGTGCCAGCAGTTTTTCGGGTTACAATCAGCCCCAGCATTTT. It codes for CASSFSGYNQPQHF.

The chain is built from TRBV28 and TRBJ2-3; D is perhaps TRBD1 or TRBD2 (5 bases each). Per germline, CDR1 MDHEN and CDR2 SYDVKM. The CDR3 is 15 residues long. Trimming removed 3 bases from V and 4 bases from J, with 14 bases in between. In DNA, the CDR3 is TGTGCCAGCAGTTTTGCTTGGGGCGGGTCAGATACGCAGTATTTT. Translated, it gives CASSFAWGGSDTQYF.

This clonotype was seen many times. The chain has TRBV29-1 and TRBJ2-3; TRBD2 might be the D (5 bases). This CDR3 has 15 amino acids. V was shortened by 7 bases and J by 4 bases, with 21 bases between the two germline ends. Germline V gene data show CDR1 as SQVTM and CDR2 as ANQGSEA. CDR3 sequence: CSAPEGSDYSDTQYF. The DNA for the CDR3 is TGCAGCGCCCCAGAGGGCAGCGACTATTCAGATACGCAGTATTTT.

This clonotype was recorded many times. In DNA, the CDR3 is TGTGCCAGCCCTACTAGCGGGACTTACAATGAGCAGTTCTTC. It is translated as CASPTSGTYNEQFF. The chain uses TRBV6-7 and TRBJ2-1; 10 bases fit TRBD2. TRBV6-7 belongs to the ORF category, with a function that is uncertain. The CDR3 is made up of 14 amino acids. Unmatched junction bases numbered 5, after V lost 8 bases and J lost 4 bases.

This clonotype has ten or more counts. This chain uses TRBV4-2 with TRBJ2-5; the match to TRBD1 covers 7 bases. CDR3 length equals 16 residues. From germline, CDR1 is LGHNA and CDR2 YNFKEQ. V was clipped by 0 bases and J by 5 bases; unmatched bases: 9. In DNA, the CDR3 is TGTGCCAGCAGCCAAGAGTTTGCACAGGGGCGGGAGACCCAGTACTTC. The encoded protein is CASSQEFAQGRETQYF.

Turning to this clonotype: Since the CDR3 does not end with the conserved phenylalanine or tryptophan, this likely comes from a read error. The chain links TRBV27 to TRBJ2-5, with 7 bases that match TRBD2. This CDR3 comprises 14 residues. In germline, CDR1 is MNHEY, CDR2 SMNVEV (reference sequence). V gave up 9 bases and J gave up 5 bases; unmatched junction bases: 12. CDR3 loop: CARREYGGTETQYL. Here the CDR3 DNA reads TGTGCCAGAAGGGAGTACGGGGGGACGGAGACCCAGTACTTA.

This clonotype was seen repeatedly, ten times or more. This chain uses TRBV7-9 with TRBJ2-5, with unresolved D. CDR1 and CDR2 from the germline V gene are SEHNR and FQNEAQ (reference sequence). The CDR3 is 15 residues long. Trimming left V 1 base short and J 0 bases short, with 9 bases between. The CDR3 loop reads CASSLEGQNQETQYF. CDR3 DNA: TGTGCCAGCAGCTTAGAGGGTCAGAACCAAGAGACCCAGTACTTC.

In its sample, this clonotype was seen a few times. The chain employs TRBV5-4 and TRBJ1-3; 8 bases are a match to TRBD1. CDR3 length equals 15 residues. Per the germline V gene, CDR1 is SGHNT and CDR2 is YYREEE (reference sequence). J gave up 2 bases and V 3 bases, and 4 bases lay outside the gene matches. CDR3 sequence (DNA): TGTGCCAGCAGCTCGCGGACAGGGACTGGAAACACCATATATTTT. Amino acids: CASSSRTGTGNTIYF.

The chain carries TRBV28 and TRBJ2-3; the D is unclear. Germline V CDR1 and CDR2: MDHEN, SYDVKM. Trimming pared 2 bases from V and 1 base from J, leaving 10 bases between. CDR3 size: 15 residues. CDR3: CASSLGAAGTDTQYF. The CDR3 coding sequence is TGTGCCAGCAGTTTAGGTGCTGCTGGCACAGATACGCAGTATTTT.

This clonotype was seen a single time. Mismatch with germline at one junction end may stem from a read error. The CDR3 DNA reads TGTGCCAGCAGCTATCTAGCGGGAGTGGATGATACGCGGTATTTT. This sequence encodes CASSYLAGVDDTRYF. The chain uses TRBV7-6 and TRBJ2-3; 10 positions agree with TRBD2. Germline V gene sequence: CDR1 SGHVS, CDR2 FNYEAQ. CDR3 length equals 15 residues.

The chain combines TRBV4-3 with TRBJ2-2; tentatively, D is TRBD2 (6 bases). Per germline, CDR1 LGHNA and CDR2 YSLEER. The CDR3 has 18 amino acids. V lost 0 bases, J lost 2 bases, and 16 bases lay in between. The CDR3 DNA is TGCGCCAGCAGCCAAGAGTCATCCGGGACTGGCAACACCGGGGAGCTGTTTTTT. This codes for CASSQESSGTGNTGELFF.

For this clonotype: A read error may produce the germline difference seen at one junction end. V and J are TRBV13 and TRBJ2-3; weak D call: TRBD2 (5 bases). This CDR3 has 15 residues. The germline V gene encodes CDR1 PRHDT and CDR2 FYEKMQ (reference sequence). The CDR3 spells CASSLSPRGADAQYF. The CDR3 bases are TGTGCCAGCAGTCTTAGCCCTCGGGGTGCAGATGCGCAGTATTTT.

This clonotype was counted between two and nine times. This rearrangement joins TRBV5-4 to TRBJ1-1; D may be TRBD1 (5 bases). This CDR3 spans 16 amino acids. Trimming left V 6 bases short and J 3 bases short, with 21 bases between. Germline CDR1 and CDR2: SGHNT and YYREEE (reference sequence). CDR3 protein: CASTITAGQWDTEAFF. The CDR3 coding sequence is TGTGCCAGCACCATTACGGCAGGGCAATGGGACACTGAAGCTTTCTTT.

V gene TRBV18 combines with J gene TRBJ1-2; TRBD1 matches 7 bases. V gave up 3 bases and J gave up 4 bases; unmatched junction bases: 5. CDR1 and CDR2 from the germline V gene are KGHSH and LQKENI. The CDR3 runs to 14 residues. In DNA form, the CDR3 reads TGTGCCAGCTCACCGGGACAGCATCGCTATGGCTACACCTTC. Its translation is CASSPGQHRYGYTF.

This clonotype was picked up a small number of times. The chain recombines TRBV20-1 with TRBJ2-3; a weak D match, TRBD2 (6 bases). Germline V gene lookup returns CDR1 DFQATT and CDR2 SNEGSKA (reference sequence). This CDR3 comprises 14 residues. V was trimmed by 3 bases and J by 4 bases, leaving 14 bases between them. This CDR3 reads CSARGRRDADTQYF. CDR3 bases: TGCAGTGCTAGGGGACGGAGGGACGCAGATACGCAGTATTTT.

A word on this clonotype: At one of its ends the junction is not consistent with the germline gene, which may arise from a read error. The chain recombines TRBV2 with TRBJ2-1; TRBD2 is a possible D gene (7 bases). The CDR3 has 14 amino acids. Germline V gives CDR1 SNHLY, CDR2 FYNNEI. The DNA for the CDR3 is TGTGCCAACAGTGTGTTGCGGGGGCGGGATGAGCAGTTCTTC. Translated: CANSVLRGRDEQFF.

This clonotype was counted a few times. V usage is TRBV29-1 and J usage is TRBJ2-7; the D call may be TRBD1 or TRBD2 (6 bases each). V dropped 0 bases and J dropped 4 bases, with 16 bases sitting between them. The CDR3 covers 15 residues. Looked up from germline, CDR1 is SQVTM and CDR2 is ANQGSEA. The CDR3, as DNA: TGCAGCGTTGAAGATGACGTGGGGGCGGGGTACGAGCAGTACTTC. Amino acid sequence: CSVEDDVGAGYEQYF.

This clonotype was counted ten times or more. This sequence joins TRBV29-1 and TRBJ2-3, with TRBD2 as a possible D gene (5 bases). The CDR3 sequence is 14 residues long. V dropped 2 bases and J dropped 5 bases, with 14 bases sitting between them. Germline loops: CDR1 SQVTM, CDR2 ANQGSEA. The CDR3 loop is CSVESRGLEDTQYF. In nucleotides, the CDR3 is TGCAGCGTTGAATCCAGAGGGCTCGAAGATACGCAGTATTTT.

This clonotype was detected only a few times. The chain uses TRBV12-3 or TRBV12-4 and TRBJ2-5; D unclear. Trimming pared 5 bases from V and 5 bases from J, leaving 21 bases between. The CDR3 contains 16 residues. CDR3 sequence: CASSQPGPPSQETQYF. CDR3 in DNA: TGTGCCAGCAGTCAACCTGGCCCACCCAGTCAGGAGACCCAGTACTTC.

In this sample, this clonotype turned up many times. This sequence joins TRBV4-1 and TRBJ2-3, with 9 bases identical to TRBD2. V was pared by 2 bases and J by 5 bases, with 17 bases of the junction left unmatched. Germline V gives CDR1 MGHRA, CDR2 YSYEKL. The CDR3 contains 19 residues. DNA of the CDR3: TGCGCCAGCAGCCAAAAGGTGGGGCCACTAGCGGGTTTTGAAGATACGCAGTATTTT. This gives the protein CASSQKVGPLAGFEDTQYF.

V and J are TRBV2 and TRBJ1-1; TRBD1 might be the D (6 bases). Germline V gene data show CDR1 as SNHLY and CDR2 as FYNNEI. Trimming left V 0 bases short and J 5 bases short, with 10 bases between. The CDR3 runs to 14 residues. The CDR3 here is CASSEAKGVTEAFF. CDR3 nucleotide sequence: TGTGCCAGCAGTGAAGCGAAGGGGGTGACTGAAGCTTTCTTT.

In the case of this clonotype: A read error may be the cause here, since a much bigger clone is one base away. The chain employs TRBV6-5 and TRBJ2-5, with TRBD2 matching over 10 bases. Germline CDR1 MNHEY, CDR2 SVGAGI. CDR3 length: 14 amino acids. V shed 4 bases, J shed 9 bases, and the junction held 8 bases outside the gene matches. For the CDR3, the DNA is TGTGCCAGCAGTTCCCTAGCGGGAGAAGGGTCCCAGTACTTC. Translated, it gives CASSSLAGEGSQYF.

The rearrangement links TRBV28 to TRBJ2-3; 10 bases fit TRBD2. Germline CDR1 and CDR2: MDHEN and SYDVKM. Germline trimming cut 3 bases from V and 0 bases from J; bases unmatched to any gene: 9. This CDR3 spans 18 amino acids. DNA for the CDR3: TGTGCCAGCAGTTTCTCCCTCGGACTAGCGGACAGCACAGATACGCAGTATTTT. This encodes CASSFSLGLADSTDTQYF.

In this sample, this clonotype turned up many times. The chain is built from TRBV29-1 and TRBJ2-5; 12 bases line up with TRBD2. V was pared by 3 bases and J by 5 bases, with 7 bases of the junction left unmatched. In germline, CDR1 is SQVTM, CDR2 ANQGSEA. The CDR3 covers 15 residues. The CDR3 spells CSVDPLAGGGETQYF. The DNA of the CDR3 is TGCAGCGTTGACCCACTAGCGGGAGGAGGCGAGACCCAGTACTTC.

This clonotype was observed many times. The J gene is TRBJ2-3, the V gene TRBV27; 8 bases fit TRBD2. The CDR3 is 16 amino acids. CDR1 and CDR2 from the germline V gene are MNHEY and SMNVEV (reference sequence). V lost 4 bases and J lost 6; bases outside the gene matches: 12. The DNA of the CDR3 is TGTGCCAGCAGTTATGGAACGAGCGGGAGTCCCGATACGCAGTATTTT. It yields the protein CASSYGTSGSPDTQYF.